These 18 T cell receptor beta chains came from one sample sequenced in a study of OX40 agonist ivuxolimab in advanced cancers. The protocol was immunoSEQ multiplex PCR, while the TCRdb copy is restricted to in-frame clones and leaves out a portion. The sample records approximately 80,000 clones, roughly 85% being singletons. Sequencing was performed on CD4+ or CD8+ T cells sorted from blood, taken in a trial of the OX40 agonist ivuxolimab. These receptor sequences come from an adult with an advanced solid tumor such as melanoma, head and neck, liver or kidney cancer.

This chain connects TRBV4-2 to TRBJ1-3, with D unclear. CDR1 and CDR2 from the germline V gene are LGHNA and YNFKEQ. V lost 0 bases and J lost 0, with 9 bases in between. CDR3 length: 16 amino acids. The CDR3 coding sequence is TGTGCCAGCAGCCAAGAAACGGGAGTCTCTGGAAACACCATATATTTT. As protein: CASSQETGVSGNTIYF.

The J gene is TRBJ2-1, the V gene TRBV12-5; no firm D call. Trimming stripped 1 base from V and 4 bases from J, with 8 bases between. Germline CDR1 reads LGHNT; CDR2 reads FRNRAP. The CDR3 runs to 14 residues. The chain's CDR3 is CASGLDSLYNEQFF. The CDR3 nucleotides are TGTGCTAGTGGTTTGGACAGCCTTTACAATGAGCAGTTCTTC.

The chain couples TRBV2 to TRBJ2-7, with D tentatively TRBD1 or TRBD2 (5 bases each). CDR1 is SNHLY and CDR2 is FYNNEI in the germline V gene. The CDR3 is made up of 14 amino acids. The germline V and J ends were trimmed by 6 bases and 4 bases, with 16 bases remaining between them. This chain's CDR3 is CASSAAQGRYEQYF. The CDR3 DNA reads TGTGCCAGCAGCGCCGCGCAGGGACGGTACGAGCAGTACTTC.

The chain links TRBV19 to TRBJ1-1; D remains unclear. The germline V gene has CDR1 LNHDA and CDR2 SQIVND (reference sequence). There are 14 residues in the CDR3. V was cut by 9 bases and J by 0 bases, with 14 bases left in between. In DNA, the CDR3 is TGTGCCAGCACCTTAGCGACACTGAACACTGAAGCTTTCTTT. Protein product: CASTLATLNTEAFF.

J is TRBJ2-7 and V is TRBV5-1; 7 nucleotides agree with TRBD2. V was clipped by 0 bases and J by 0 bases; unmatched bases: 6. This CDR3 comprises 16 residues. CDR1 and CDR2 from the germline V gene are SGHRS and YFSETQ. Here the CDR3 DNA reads TGCGCCAGCAGCTTGGGGGCTGCGGGGGACTCCTACGAGCAGTACTTC. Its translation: CASSLGAAGDSYEQYF.

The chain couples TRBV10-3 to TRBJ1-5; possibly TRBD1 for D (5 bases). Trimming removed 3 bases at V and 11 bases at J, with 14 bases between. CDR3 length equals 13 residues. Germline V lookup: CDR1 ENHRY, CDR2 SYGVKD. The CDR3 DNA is TGTGCCATCAGTGACGGCGGGGCTACGTCCCAGCATTTT. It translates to CAISDGGATSQHF.

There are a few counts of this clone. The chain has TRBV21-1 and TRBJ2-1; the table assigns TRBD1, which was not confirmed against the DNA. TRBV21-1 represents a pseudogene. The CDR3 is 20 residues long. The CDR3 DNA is TGTGCCAGCAGCAAAGTGAGGGACAGGGGGCTAAGTTTTAGCTACAATGAGCAGTTCTTC. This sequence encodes CASSKVRDRGLSFSYNEQFF.

The CDR3 DNA is TGTGCCAGCAGCAAACAGGAAGACAATGAGCAGTTCTTC. It yields the protein CASSKQEDNEQFF. V and J are TRBV7-3 and TRBJ2-1; possibly TRBD1 for D (5 bases). Germline values: CDR1 SGHTA, CDR2 FQGTGA. Trimming cost V 5 bases and J 5 bases, with 10 bases left between them. The CDR3 extends over 13 amino acids.

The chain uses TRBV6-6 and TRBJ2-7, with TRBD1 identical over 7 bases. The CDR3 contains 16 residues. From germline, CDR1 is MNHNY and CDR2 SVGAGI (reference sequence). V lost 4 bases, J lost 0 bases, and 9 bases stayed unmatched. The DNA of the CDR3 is TGTGCCAGCAGTTCGTCCCGGGACAGAGCCTCCTACGAGCAGTACTTC. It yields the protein CASSSSRDRASYEQYF.

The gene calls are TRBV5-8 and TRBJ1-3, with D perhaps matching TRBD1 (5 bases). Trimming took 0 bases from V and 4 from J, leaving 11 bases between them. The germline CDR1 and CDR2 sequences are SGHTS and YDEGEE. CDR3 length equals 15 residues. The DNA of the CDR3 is TGTGCCAGCAGCTTGGTGGGGACGGGCGGAAACACCATATATTTT. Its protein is CASSLVGTGGNTIYF.

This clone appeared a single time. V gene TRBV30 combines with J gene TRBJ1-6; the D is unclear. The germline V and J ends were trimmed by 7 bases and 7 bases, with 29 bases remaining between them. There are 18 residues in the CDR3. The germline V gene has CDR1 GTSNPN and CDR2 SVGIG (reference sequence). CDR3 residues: CALTQAGLGFGSNSPLHF. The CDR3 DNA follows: TGTGCCTTAACCCAAGCAGGCTTGGGGTTCGGAAGCAATTCACCCCTCCACTTT. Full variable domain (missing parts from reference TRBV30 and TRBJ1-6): SQTIHQWPATLVQPVGSPLSLECTVEGTSNPNLYWYRQAAGRGLQLLFYSVGIGQISSEVPQNLSASRPQDRQFILSSKKLLLSDSGFYLCALTQAGLGFGSNSPLHFGNGTRLTVT.

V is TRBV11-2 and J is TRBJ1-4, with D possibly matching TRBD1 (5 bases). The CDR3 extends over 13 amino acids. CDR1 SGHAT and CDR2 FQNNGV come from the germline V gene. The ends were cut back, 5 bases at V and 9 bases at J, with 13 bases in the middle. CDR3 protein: CASSNGEGKKLFF. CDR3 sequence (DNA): TGTGCCAGCAGCAATGGGGAGGGGAAAAAACTGTTTTTT.

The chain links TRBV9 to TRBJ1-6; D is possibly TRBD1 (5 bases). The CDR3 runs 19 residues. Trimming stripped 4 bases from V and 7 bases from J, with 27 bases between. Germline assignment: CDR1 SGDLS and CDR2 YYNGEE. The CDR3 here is CASSPSDLHPGTGNSPLHF. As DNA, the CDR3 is TGTGCCAGCAGCCCCTCCGACCTACATCCGGGGACGGGAAATTCACCCCTCCACTTT.

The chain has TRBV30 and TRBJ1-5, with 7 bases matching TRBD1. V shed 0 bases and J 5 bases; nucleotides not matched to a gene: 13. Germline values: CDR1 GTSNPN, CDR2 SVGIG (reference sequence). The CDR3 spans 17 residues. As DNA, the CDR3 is TGTGCCTGGAGTGTACAACTAGGGACAGCGACGCATCAGCCCCAGCATTTT. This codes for CAWSVQLGTATHQPQHF.

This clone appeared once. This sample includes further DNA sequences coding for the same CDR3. The CDR3 DNA is TGTGCCAGCAGCTCGGGGGACAGAAAAGAGACCCAGTACTTC. This gives the protein CASSSGDRKETQYF. The J gene is TRBJ2-5, the V gene TRBV5-6, with a tentative D call TRBD1 (7 bases). The CDR3 runs to 14 residues. Trimming cost V 3 bases and J 3 bases, with 12 bases left between them. Germline assignment: CDR1 SGHDT and CDR2 YYEEEE. The whole variable domain, filled in from reference TRBV5-6 and TRBJ2-5, reads DAGVTQSPTHLIKTRGQQVTLRCSPKSGHDTVSWYQQALGQGPQFIFQYYEEEERQRGNFPDRFSGHQFPNYSSELNVNALLLGDSALYLCASSSGDRKETQYFGPGTRLLVL.

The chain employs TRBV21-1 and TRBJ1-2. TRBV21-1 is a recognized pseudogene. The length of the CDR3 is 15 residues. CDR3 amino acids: CASSKVGGPPGGYTF. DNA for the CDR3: TGTGCCAGCAGCAAAGTCGGTGGGCCCCCGGGGGGCTACACCTTC.

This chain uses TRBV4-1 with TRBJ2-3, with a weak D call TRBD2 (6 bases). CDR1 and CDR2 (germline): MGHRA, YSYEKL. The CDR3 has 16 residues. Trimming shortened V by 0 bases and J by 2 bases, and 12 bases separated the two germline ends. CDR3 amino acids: CASSQDLGLTTDTQYF. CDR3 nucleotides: TGCGCCAGCAGCCAAGATCTGGGACTCACCACAGATACGCAGTATTTT.

The CDR3 sequence is CASSQDRAITNEKLFF. In DNA form, the CDR3 reads TGTGCCAGCAGCCAGGACAGGGCTATAACTAATGAAAAACTGTTTTTT. The chain uses TRBV7-2 and TRBJ1-4; 8 nucleotides line up with TRBD1. V lost 5 bases, J lost 1 base, and 6 bases stayed unmatched. The CDR3 runs to 16 residues. The germline CDR1 and CDR2 sequences are SGHTA and FQGNSA.